These 32 T cell receptor beta chains share one sample of origin, sequenced in a study of T cells in women clearing cervical HPV infection. Assay: immunoSEQ multiplex PCR; the TCRdb copy retains only in-frame clones and omits some. The sample is made up of fewer than 40,000 clones, and the top ten hold approximately 7.5% of it. Sequenced: blood buffy coat. The receptors derive from a woman between 18 and 69 years old with a cervical HPV16 infection that either progressed to CIN3+ or cleared (not recorded which).

Points on this clone: Sequencing ends 3 residues short of the CDR3 end; the germline J gene provides the rest. The chain employs TRBV5-5 and TRBJ1-4; 9 nucleotides agree with TRBD1. The CDR3 has 14 residues. Germline V gene lookup returns CDR1 SGHKS and CDR2 YYEKEE (reference sequence). After removal of 7 bases from V and 0 bases from J, the junction contained 1 base not matched to a gene. The chain's CDR3 is CASRQGATNEKLFF. CDR3 bases read: TGTGCCAGCCGACAGGGGGCAACTAATGAAAAA.

On this clone itself: The read comes to an end 3 residues before the CDR3 does, leaving the germline J gene to fill in the end. V is TRBV2 and J is TRBJ2-3, with 8 bases fitting TRBD1. Germline CDR1 reads SNHLY; CDR2 reads FYNNEI. Trimming removed 3 bases from V and 2 bases from J; junction bases left unmatched: 10. CDR3 length equals 17 residues. This chain's CDR3 is CASSDGLGTGITDTQYF. The sequenced CDR3 bases are TGTGCCAGCAGTGACGGGCTCGGGACAGGTATCACAGATACG.

A word on this clone: The read ends 3 residues before the CDR3 terminus; that terminus is restored from the germline J gene. J is TRBJ2-2 and V is TRBV20-1, with D perhaps matching TRBD1 (5 bases). V was shortened by 3 bases and J by 1 base, with 15 bases between the two germline ends. This CDR3 contains 16 residues. Germline CDR1 and CDR2: DFQATT and SNEGSKA (reference sequence). The sequenced part of the CDR3 DNA is TGCAGTGCTAGGAGCCCCACAGGTGGGAACACCGGGGAG. As protein: CSARSPTGGNTGE. The whole CDR3 protein is CSARSPTGGNTGELFF.

The CDR3 bases that were read are TGTGCCTGGAGTGTATTAGGGGAGACC. Translated, it gives CAWSVLGET. The complete CDR3 reads CAWSVLGETQYF. V is TRBV30 and J is TRBJ2-5; D is unclear. The read finishes 3 residues shy of the CDR3 end, and the germline J gene is used to complete it. The CDR3 consists of 12 residues. The germline gives CDR1 GTSNPN, CDR2 SVGIG (reference sequence). Deletions cut 0 bases from V and 5 bases from J, with 7 bases between.

A note on this clone: The read ends 3 residues early relative to the CDR3; the germline J gene fills the gap. This chain links TRBV7-2 with TRBJ2-5; D is undetermined. CDR1 and CDR2 (germline): SGHTA, FQGNSA. CDR3 length: 15 residues. The V end was cut by 1 base, the J end by 4 bases, with 13 bases between. CDR3 sequence reads: CASSLVAASGETQYF. The sequenced CDR3 bases are TGTGCCAGCAGCTTAGTGGCGGCGTCGGGAGAGACC.

Note on this clone: The read stops 3 residues short of the end of the CDR3; the missing end is completed from the germline J gene. The chain couples TRBV20-1 to TRBJ2-1; TRBD2 matches 7 bases. This CDR3 is 18 amino acids long. Germline-derived CDR1 and CDR2 are DFQATT and SNEGSKA (reference sequence). V lost 0 bases and J lost 3; bases outside the gene matches: 14. This CDR3 is CSARDLNGERGDYNEQFF. The covered CDR3 bases are TGCAGTGCTAGAGATCTAAATGGGGAGCGGGGAGACTACAATGAG.

Comments on this clone: The read stops 3 residues short of the end of the CDR3; the missing end is completed from the germline J gene. V and J are TRBV4-1 and TRBJ2-7; 8 bases are shared with TRBD2. The V gene end was trimmed by 4 bases and the J gene end by 1 base; junction bases not matched to a gene: 3. The CDR3 has 14 residues. CDR1 and CDR2 (germline): MGHRA, YSYEKL. The CDR3 loop is CASSLSGTSYEQYF. CDR3 DNA (partial): TGCGCCAGCAGCCTTAGCGGGACTTCCTACGAG.

As to this clone: The DNA ends 3 residues before the CDR3 does, and the rest of the CDR3 is filled in from the germline J gene. The rearrangement uses TRBV11-2 and TRBJ1-1; possible D gene TRBD1, 5 bases. Germline V gene lookup returns CDR1 SGHAT and CDR2 FQNNGV. The CDR3 covers 15 residues. Between the trimmed V and J ends, which lost 3 bases and 1 base, there was a span of 12 bases. The CDR3 sequence is CASSFSLGQNTEAFF. CDR3 DNA, as far as it was read: TGTGCCAGCAGCTTTAGCCTCGGACAGAACACTGAA.

The sequenced CDR3 bases are TGTGCCAGCAGCACTAGTGCGGAGACC. Its protein product is CASSTSAET. In full, the CDR3 reads CASSTSAETQYF. V gene TRBV6-2 or TRBV6-3 combines with J gene TRBJ2-5; a weak D match, TRBD2 (5 bases). Read data end 3 residues before the CDR3 end; the end is taken from the germline J gene. The length of the CDR3 is 12 residues. Looked up from germline, CDR1 is MNHEY and CDR2 is SVGEGT. V was pared by 6 bases and J by 5 bases, with 10 bases between.

Details on this clone: The CDR3 goes on 3 residues after the read ends, and that part is filled in from the germline J gene. The gene calls are TRBV5-1 and TRBJ1-5; D is uncertain. Trimming pared 0 bases from V and 6 bases from J, leaving 10 bases between. Germline V CDR1 and CDR2: SGHRS, YFSETQ. The CDR3 consists of 14 residues. The part of the CDR3 DNA that was read is TGCGCCAGCAGCTTGGGGACTTCGGGTCAGCCC. Encoded protein: CASSLGTSGQP. The full-length CDR3 reads as CASSLGTSGQPQHF.

Worth noting for this clone: The read terminates 3 residues before the CDR3 end, so the remaining end is supplied by the germline J gene. The J gene is TRBJ1-2, the V gene TRBV20-1; 7 bases agree with TRBD1. Germline-derived CDR1 and CDR2 are DFQATT and SNEGSKA (reference sequence). V lost 0 bases, J lost 5 bases, and 9 bases stayed unmatched. The CDR3 covers 15 residues. The DNA read from the CDR3 is TGCAGTGCTAGAGATATGAGACAGGGAGAATATGGC. Amino acids: CSARDMRQGEYG. The full CDR3 reads CSARDMRQGEYGYTF.

As for this clone: The CDR3 is cut off 3 residues early in the read; its end comes from the germline J gene. The chain joins TRBV5-1 to TRBJ2-3; 9 nucleotides align to TRBD1. With 4 bases clipped from V and 4 bases from J, the junction kept 10 bases outside the gene matches. CDR3 length: 16 residues. CDR1 is SGHRS, CDR2 YFSETQ, per germline. This CDR3 is CASSQSGTGKSDTQYF. The CDR3 bases that were read are TGCGCCAGCAGCCAATCCGGGACAGGGAAATCAGATACG. Using reference TRBV5-1 and TRBJ2-3 for the parts outside the CDR3, the full variable domain is KAGVTQTPRYLIKTRGQQVTLSCSPISGHRSVSWYQQTPGQGLQFLFEYFSETQRNKGNFPGRFSGRQFSNSRSEMNVSTLELGDSALYLCASSQSGTGKSDTQYFGPGTRLTVL.

Comment on this clone: The CDR3 end lies 3 residues beyond the end of the read and is filled in from the germline J gene. V usage is TRBV6-2 or TRBV6-3 and J usage is TRBJ2-6; the D is unclear. The V gene lost 2 bases and the J gene lost 4 bases, with 6 bases spanning the gap. There are 14 residues in the CDR3. Germline assignment: CDR1 MNHEY and CDR2 SVGEGT. Partial CDR3 DNA: TGTGCCAGCAGTTACAGCACCGGGGCCAACGTC. It yields the protein CASSYSTGANV. The whole CDR3 is CASSYSTGANVLTF.

Turning to this clone: The DNA ends 3 residues before the CDR3 does, and the rest of the CDR3 is filled in from the germline J gene. V and J are TRBV20-1 and TRBJ2-4; TRBD2 agrees at 8 bases. V was pared by 3 bases and J by 7 bases, with 5 bases of the junction left unmatched. This CDR3 has 13 residues. The V gene's germline CDR1 is DFQATT and CDR2 SNEGSKA (reference sequence). The part of the CDR3 DNA that was read is TGCAGTGCTAGCAGCGGGGGCGGGAACATT. Its protein product is CSASSGGGNI. The full CDR3 sequence reads CSASSGGGNIQYF.

With regard to this clone: Read data end 3 residues before the CDR3 end; the end is taken from the germline J gene. This chain connects TRBV5-1 to TRBJ2-1; a possible D gene is TRBD2 (5 bases). The germline CDR1 and CDR2 sequences are SGHRS and YFSETQ. Trimming cost V 3 bases and J 4 bases, with 17 bases left between them. The CDR3 has 16 residues. CDR3 DNA, as far as it was read: TGCGCCAGCAGCTCTGTTGCGGGTCTGCCTTACAATGAG. It yields the protein CASSSVAGLPYNE. The full CDR3 protein is CASSSVAGLPYNEQFF.

Notes on this clone: From the germline J gene comes the end of the CDR3, since the read stops 3 residues before it. V gene TRBV14 combines with J gene TRBJ2-4; 10 bases are shared with TRBD1. The germline gives CDR1 SGHDN, CDR2 FVKESK. There are 18 residues in the CDR3. V dropped 1 base and J dropped 1; count of bases not matched to a gene: 7. This chain's CDR3 is CASSQGTGGPMAKNIQYF. The part of the CDR3 DNA that was read is TGTGCCAGCAGCCAAGGGACAGGGGGGCCGATGGCCAAAAACATT.

About this clone itself: Read sequence stops 3 residues before the CDR3 end, and the germline J gene provides the missing end. The chain has TRBV20-1 and TRBJ2-7; perhaps TRBD1 as D (6 bases). The germline V gene has CDR1 DFQATT and CDR2 SNEGSKA (reference sequence). V was shortened by 4 bases and J by 0 bases, with 16 bases between the two germline ends. There are 15 residues in the CDR3. CDR3 DNA, as far as it was read: TGCAGTGCTAAAGGCCGCAGGGGTTTCTCCTACGAG. Translated: CSAKGRRGFSYE. The CDR3 as a whole reads CSAKGRRGFSYEQYF.

In regard to this clone: The read ends 3 residues shy of where the CDR3 ends; the end is completed using the germline J gene. The chain recombines TRBV19 with TRBJ2-2; TRBD1 aligns across 7 bases. The germline V gene encodes CDR1 LNHDA and CDR2 SQIVND (reference sequence). The CDR3 has 17 residues. V lost 7 bases to trimming and J lost 2 bases; unmatched junction nucleotides: 13. CDR3 region: CASISNPRDSNTGELFF. The CDR3 DNA, read in part, is TGTGCCAGTATCTCAAATCCCAGGGACAGCAACACCGGGGAG. The variable domain in full, completed from reference TRBV19 and TRBJ2-2, reads DGGITQSPKYLFRKEGQNVTLSCEQNLNHDAMYWYRQDPGQGLRLIYYSQIVNDFQKGDIAEGYSVSREKKESFPLTVTSAQKNPTAFYLCASISNPRDSNTGELFFGEGSRLTVL.

Regarding this clone: The read stops 3 residues short of the end of the CDR3; the missing end is completed from the germline J gene. The chain links TRBV29-1 to TRBJ1-2; D not certain. Germline lookup yields CDR1 SQVTM and CDR2 ANQGSEA. The germline V and J ends were trimmed by 0 bases and 6 bases, with 11 bases remaining between them. The CDR3 length is 13 residues. The CDR3 bases that were read are TGCAGCGTTGAAGATCTCCAGGTACATGGC. Translated, it gives CSVEDLQVHG. The CDR3 as a whole reads CSVEDLQVHGYTF.

Concerning this clone itself: The CDR3 end lies 3 residues beyond the end of the read and is filled in from the germline J gene. The chain carries TRBV19 and TRBJ2-7; D remains unclear. Germline CDR1 is LNHDA and CDR2 is SQIVND (reference sequence). V lost 2 bases and J 2 bases, leaving 10 bases between the germline ends. The CDR3 has 14 residues. Incomplete CDR3 DNA: TGTGCCAGTAGTATATCCAGCGCCACCTACGAG. This gives the protein CASSISSATYE. From start to end, the CDR3 is CASSISSATYEQYF.

Comments on this clone: The read is 3 residues too short to cover the CDR3 end, so that end is filled in from the germline J gene. The chain joins TRBV28 to TRBJ2-1; 9 nucleotides line up with TRBD1. J gave up 6 bases and V 10 bases, and 10 bases lay outside the gene matches. The germline V gene has CDR1 MDHEN and CDR2 SYDVKM. This CDR3 contains 14 residues. The sequenced part of the CDR3 DNA is TGTGCCACCGAACGGGGACAGGGAGGCAATGAG. Protein product: CATERGQGGNE. The whole CDR3 protein is CATERGQGGNEQFF.

Details on this clone: The read ends 3 residues shy of where the CDR3 ends; the end is completed using the germline J gene. The chain combines TRBV20-1 with TRBJ2-3, with a tentative D call TRBD1 (6 bases). Germline V gene lookup returns CDR1 DFQATT and CDR2 SNEGSKA (reference sequence). CDR3 length: 12 residues. The CDR3: CSGGPGEETQYF. Partial CDR3 DNA: TGCAGTGGGGGTCCAGGGGAAGAGACG.

In the case of this clone: The read comes to an end 3 residues before the CDR3 does, leaving the germline J gene to fill in the end. The rearrangement uses TRBV5-1 and TRBJ1-3, with D perhaps matching TRBD1 (6 bases). CDR3 length: 16 amino acids. With 3 bases removed from V and 1 base from J, the gap between germline ends came to 14 bases. Germline assignment: CDR1 SGHRS and CDR2 YFSETQ. The CDR3 is CASSSGTSVSGNTIYF. The CDR3 DNA, read in part, is TGCGCCAGCAGCTCAGGGACATCCGTTTCTGGAAACACC.

On this clone: Read data end 3 residues before the CDR3 end; the end is taken from the germline J gene. Other nucleotide sequences in the sample specify the same CDR3. V usage is TRBV5-1 and J usage is TRBJ1-4; the D gene is possibly TRBD1 (5 bases). CDR1 is SGHRS and CDR2 is YFSETQ in the germline V gene. This CDR3 contains 13 residues. V was pared by 8 bases and J by 5 bases, with 13 bases between. Partial CDR3 DNA: TGCGCCAGTGGTCCGGGGGTAAATGAAAAA. Translated: CASGPGVNEK. The CDR3 reads in full as CASGPGVNEKLFF.

Note on this clone: The read finishes 3 residues shy of the CDR3 end, and the germline J gene is used to complete it. The chain carries TRBV5-4 and TRBJ1-2; 8 bases align to TRBD1. The CDR3 runs 15 residues. Unmatched junction bases numbered 7, after V lost 1 base and J lost 5 bases. Germline CDR1 is SGHNT and CDR2 is YYREEE (reference sequence). The CDR3 region is CASSLSGQGRYGYTF. The part of the CDR3 DNA that was read is TGTGCCAGCAGCTTGTCCGGACAGGGAAGATATGGC.

Measured by frequency, this clone is medium-sized (0.01 to 0.1%). The CDR3 extends 3 residues past the end of the read, so its final part is completed from the germline J gene. The chain is built from TRBV29-1 and TRBJ1-2; weak D call: TRBD1 (5 bases). The CDR3 loop spans 13 amino acids. V gave up 6 bases and J gave up 4 bases, with 15 bases separating them. Germline V gene lookup returns CDR1 SQVTM and CDR2 ANQGSEA. Incomplete CDR3 DNA: TGCAGCGTGTCCGTGGGGCAGGGCTATGGC. Protein: CSVSVGQGYG. The whole CDR3 protein reads CSVSVGQGYGYTF.

Concerning this clone itself: The CDR3 end is not reached by the read, which stops 3 residues before it; the germline J gene fills it in. The V and J genes are TRBV30 and TRBJ1-2, with 9 bases aligning to TRBD1. The germline CDR1 and CDR2 sequences are GTSNPN and SVGIG (reference sequence). The CDR3 length is 14 residues. V lost 3 bases to trimming and J lost 6 bases; unmatched junction nucleotides: 8. Incomplete CDR3 DNA: TGTGCCTGGAGCCTACAGGGGGCGGCGAATGGC. Its translation is CAWSLQGAANG. The CDR3, in full, reads CAWSLQGAANGYTF. Full variable domain (rest looked up from reference TRBV30 and TRBJ1-2): SQTIHQWPATLVQPVGSPLSLECTVEGTSNPNLYWYRQAAGRGLQLLFYSVGIGQISSEVPQNLSASRPQDRQFILSSKKLLLSDSGFYLCAWSLQGAANGYTFGSGTRLTVV.

Of note for this clone: From the germline J gene comes the end of the CDR3, since the read stops 3 residues before it. The V gene is TRBV29-1, the J gene TRBJ2-7; no definite D call. V dropped 1 base and J dropped 3 bases, with 7 bases sitting between them. CDR1 SQVTM and CDR2 ANQGSEA come from the germline V gene. The CDR3 totals 12 residues. CDR3 DNA (partial): TGCAGCGTTGAAGTGAGAGGCTACGAG. It codes for CSVEVRGYE. In full, the CDR3 is CSVEVRGYEQYF.

In regard to this clone: The read falls 3 residues short of the CDR3 end, and the missing part is taken from the germline J gene. V is TRBV20-1 and J is TRBJ2-1, with 9 positions matching TRBD1. V lost 4 bases and J lost 4; bases outside the gene matches: 8. CDR1 DFQATT and CDR2 SNEGSKA come from the germline V gene (reference sequence). The CDR3 covers 15 residues. The part of the CDR3 DNA that was read is TGCAGTGCTACAACTGGACAGGGGAATTACAATGAG. Protein: CSATTGQGNYNE. The entire CDR3 is CSATTGQGNYNEQFF.

About this clone itself: The read falls 3 residues short of the CDR3 end, and the missing part is taken from the germline J gene. The J gene is TRBJ1-6, the V gene TRBV5-8, with TRBD1 identical over 8 bases. The CDR3 has 15 amino acids. V lost 3 bases and J lost 5; bases outside the gene matches: 4. Germline V gives CDR1 SGHTS, CDR2 YDEGEE. This chain's CDR3 is CASSSRTGNNSPLHF. The sequenced part of the CDR3 DNA is TGTGCCAGCAGCTCCCGGACAGGGAATAATTCACCC.

Regarding this clone: The missing CDR3 end, 3 residues past where the read stops, is filled in from the germline J gene. The rearrangement links TRBV28 to TRBJ2-5; 10 bases map to TRBD2. Losses at the gene ends were 3 bases for V and 6 bases for J; bases not matched to a gene: 13. This CDR3 is built from 17 residues. CDR1 is MDHEN, CDR2 SYDVKM, per germline. The DNA read from the CDR3 is TGTGCCAGCAGTTTCCGCGGGCTAGCGGGGGATAGGAAGACC. This encodes CASSFRGLAGDRKT. In full, the CDR3 is CASSFRGLAGDRKTQYF.

Comments on this clone: The read finishes 3 residues shy of the CDR3 end, and the germline J gene is used to complete it. This sequence joins TRBV7-6 and TRBJ2-2; D is unclear. This CDR3 is 15 amino acids long. CDR1 SGHVS and CDR2 FNYEAQ come from the germline V gene. The CDR3 is CASSPNDNYNSPLFF. The DNA read from the CDR3 is TGTGCCAGCAGCCCAAACGACAATTATAATTCACCG.